Listed below are T cell receptor beta chains from one sample, sequenced in a study of siplizumab effects on memory and regulatory T cells. Assay: immunoSEQ multiplex PCR; the TCRdb copy retains only in-frame clones and omits some. Among approximately 94,000 clones listed, around 92% were seen once. The sequencing sample was made of CD4+ T cells sorted from blood. These receptors all stem from a human donor in good health. Both conserved end residues are part of each CDR3. The D gene is left open where the match is weak. Part of the rows lack a size; the others show once, few, many or a class for expanded clones.

V	J	D	size	DNA	CDR3
TRBV4-2	TRBJ2-7	TRBD2	.	TGTGCCAGCAGCCGTACTAGCGGGGGGTTCTACGAGCAGTACTTC	CASSRTSGGFYEQYF
TRBV4-1	TRBJ2-7	.	.	TGCGCCAGCAGCCAAGATCGGACTGGGGAAACCTACGAGCAGTACTTC	CASSQDRTGETYEQYF
TRBV18	TRBJ1-4	.	once	TGTGCCAGCTCACGACGCAGGGATCCAACTAATGAAAAACTGTTTTTT	CASSRRRDPTNEKLFF
TRBV9	TRBJ2-5	.	.	TGTGCCAGCAGCGTAGGAACAGAAGAGACCCAGTACTTC	CASSVGTEETQYF
TRBV6-4	TRBJ2-2	.	.	TGTGCCAGCAGTAAACAGGGCATCGCGAACACCGGGGAGCTGTTTTTT	CASSKQGIANTGELFF
TRBV25-1	TRBJ2-1	.	.	TGTGCCAGCAGTGACGCCTGGGGTTTCGGGTTCTTC	CASSDAWGFGFF
TRBV7-9	TRBJ1-2	.	.	TGTGCCAGCAGCTTAGTGTTCATTGGCTACACCTTC	CASSLVFIGYTF
TRBV7-3	TRBJ2-3	TRBD1	.	TGTGCCAGCAGCTTAACGCAGGGGGTGACAGATACGCAGTATTTT	CASSLTQGVTDTQYF
TRBV4-1	TRBJ2-7	.	.	TGCGCCAGCAGCCAAGAAGGGTCGGGCCAAACTCCCTACGAGCAGTACTTC	CASSQEGSGQTPYEQYF
TRBV7-9	TRBJ1-1	TRBD1	.	TGTGCCAGCAGCACCGGACAGGTGAACACTGAAGCTTTCTTT	CASSTGQVNTEAFF